This TCR beta chain was obtained from a study of T-cell memory formation after mild COVID-19. General study results and limits: Contracting clones from day 15 to 85 had balanced CD4/CD8; later expanders favoured CD4+.

Sample barcodes and UMIs were carried by the TCR alpha and TCR beta cDNA libraries that 5'RACE generated with constant-segment primers. TCRdb itself ran the 5' RACE reads through MiXCR, one entry per CDR3 protein. The sample lists 500,000 to 650,000 distinct CDR3 sequences, less than 25% seen once, with about 8.7% in the top ten. The table lists this clonotype with a few counts. Its antigen is unidentified. The sequenced sample consisted of PBMCs or a T cell subset sorted from them (not recorded which). This clonotype originated in an adult woman who had mild COVID-19 (a few samples of this study predate the infection). Cell type and time point are not known.

The CDR3 nucleotides are TGTGCCAGCAGTCACCGCCGGACTAGCGGGATATTTGAGCAGTTCTTC. Translated, it gives CASSHRRTSGIFEQFF. The rearrangement uses TRBV6-2 or TRBV6-3 and TRBJ2-1; 12 nucleotides align to TRBD2. V shed 5 bases, J shed 9 bases, and the junction held 11 bases outside the gene matches. This CDR3 contains 16 residues. Germline V gene lookup returns CDR1 MNHEY and CDR2 SVGEGT.